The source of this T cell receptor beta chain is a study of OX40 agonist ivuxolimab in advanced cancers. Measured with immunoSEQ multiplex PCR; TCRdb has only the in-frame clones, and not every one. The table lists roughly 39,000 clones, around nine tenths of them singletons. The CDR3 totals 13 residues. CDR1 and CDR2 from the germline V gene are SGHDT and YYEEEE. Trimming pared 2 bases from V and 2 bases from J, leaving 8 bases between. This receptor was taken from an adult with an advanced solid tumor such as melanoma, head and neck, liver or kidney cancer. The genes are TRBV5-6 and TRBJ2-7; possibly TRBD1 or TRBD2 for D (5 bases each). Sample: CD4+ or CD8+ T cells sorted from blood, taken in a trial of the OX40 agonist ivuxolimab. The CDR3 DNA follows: TGTGCCAGCAGCTTAGGGGACGCCTACGAGCAGTACTTC. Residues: CASSLGDAYEQYF.